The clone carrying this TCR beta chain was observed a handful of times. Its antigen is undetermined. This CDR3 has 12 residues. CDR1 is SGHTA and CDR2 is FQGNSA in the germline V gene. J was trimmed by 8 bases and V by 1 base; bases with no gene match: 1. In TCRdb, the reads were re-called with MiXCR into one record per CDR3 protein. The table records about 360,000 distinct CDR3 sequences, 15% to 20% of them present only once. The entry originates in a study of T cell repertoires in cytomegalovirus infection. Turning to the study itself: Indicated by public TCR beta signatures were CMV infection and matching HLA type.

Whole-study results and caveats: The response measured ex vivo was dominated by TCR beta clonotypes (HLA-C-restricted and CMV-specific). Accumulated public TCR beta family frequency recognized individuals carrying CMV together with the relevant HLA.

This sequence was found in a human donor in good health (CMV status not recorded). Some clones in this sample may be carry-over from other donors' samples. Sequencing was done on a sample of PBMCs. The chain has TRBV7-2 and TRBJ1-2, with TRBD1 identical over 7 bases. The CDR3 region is CASSLGDSGYTF. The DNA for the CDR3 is TGTGCCAGCAGCTTAGGGGACAGCGGCTACACCTTC.